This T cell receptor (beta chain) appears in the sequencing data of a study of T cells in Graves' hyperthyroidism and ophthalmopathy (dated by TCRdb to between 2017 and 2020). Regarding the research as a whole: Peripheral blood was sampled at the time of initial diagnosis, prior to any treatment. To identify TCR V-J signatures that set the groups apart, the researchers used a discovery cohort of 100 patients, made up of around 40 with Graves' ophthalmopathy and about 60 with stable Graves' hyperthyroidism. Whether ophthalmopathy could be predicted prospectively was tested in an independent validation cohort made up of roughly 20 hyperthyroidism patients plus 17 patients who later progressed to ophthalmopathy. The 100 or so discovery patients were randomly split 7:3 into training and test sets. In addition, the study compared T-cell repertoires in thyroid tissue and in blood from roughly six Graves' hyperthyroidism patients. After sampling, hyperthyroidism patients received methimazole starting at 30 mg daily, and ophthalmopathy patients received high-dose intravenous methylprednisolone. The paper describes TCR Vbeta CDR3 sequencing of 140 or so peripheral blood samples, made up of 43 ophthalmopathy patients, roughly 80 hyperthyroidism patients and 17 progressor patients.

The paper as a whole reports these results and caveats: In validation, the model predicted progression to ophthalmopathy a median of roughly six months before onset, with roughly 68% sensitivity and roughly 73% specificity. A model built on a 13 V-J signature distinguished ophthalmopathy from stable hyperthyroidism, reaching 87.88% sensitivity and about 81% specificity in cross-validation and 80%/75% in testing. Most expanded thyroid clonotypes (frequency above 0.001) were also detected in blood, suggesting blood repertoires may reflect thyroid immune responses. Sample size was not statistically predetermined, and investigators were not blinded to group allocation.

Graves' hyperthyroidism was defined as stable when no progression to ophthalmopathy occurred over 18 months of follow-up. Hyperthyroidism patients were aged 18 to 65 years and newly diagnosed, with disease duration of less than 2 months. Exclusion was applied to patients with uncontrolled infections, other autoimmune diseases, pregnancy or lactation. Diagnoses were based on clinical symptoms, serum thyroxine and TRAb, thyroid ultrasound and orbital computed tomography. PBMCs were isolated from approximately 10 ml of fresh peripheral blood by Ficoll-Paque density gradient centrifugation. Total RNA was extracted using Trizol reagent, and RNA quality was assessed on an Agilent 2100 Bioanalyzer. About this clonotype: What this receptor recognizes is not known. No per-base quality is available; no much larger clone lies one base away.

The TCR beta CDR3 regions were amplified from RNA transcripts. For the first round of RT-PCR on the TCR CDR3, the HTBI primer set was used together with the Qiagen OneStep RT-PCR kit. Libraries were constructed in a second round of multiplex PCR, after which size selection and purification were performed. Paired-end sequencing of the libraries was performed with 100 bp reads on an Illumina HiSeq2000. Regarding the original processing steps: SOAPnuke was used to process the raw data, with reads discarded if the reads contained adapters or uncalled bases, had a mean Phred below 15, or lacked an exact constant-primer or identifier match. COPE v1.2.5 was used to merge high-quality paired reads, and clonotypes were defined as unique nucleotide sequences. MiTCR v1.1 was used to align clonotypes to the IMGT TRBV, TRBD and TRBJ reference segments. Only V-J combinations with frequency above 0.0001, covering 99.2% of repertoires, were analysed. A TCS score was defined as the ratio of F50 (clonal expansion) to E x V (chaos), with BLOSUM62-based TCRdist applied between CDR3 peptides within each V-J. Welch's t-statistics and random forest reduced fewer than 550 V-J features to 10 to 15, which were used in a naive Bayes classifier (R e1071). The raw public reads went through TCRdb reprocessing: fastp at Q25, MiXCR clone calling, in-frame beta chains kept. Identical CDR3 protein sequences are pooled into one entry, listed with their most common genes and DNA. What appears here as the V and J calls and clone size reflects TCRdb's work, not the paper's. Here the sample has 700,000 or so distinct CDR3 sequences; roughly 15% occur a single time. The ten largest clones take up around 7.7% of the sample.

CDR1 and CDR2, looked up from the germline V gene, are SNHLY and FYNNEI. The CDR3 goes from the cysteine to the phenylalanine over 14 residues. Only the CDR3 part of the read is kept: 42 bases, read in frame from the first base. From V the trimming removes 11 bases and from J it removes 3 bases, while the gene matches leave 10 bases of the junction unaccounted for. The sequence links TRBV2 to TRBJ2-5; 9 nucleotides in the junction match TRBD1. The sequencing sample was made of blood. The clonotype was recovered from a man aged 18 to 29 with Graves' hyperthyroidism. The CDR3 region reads CAGMADRGKETQYF. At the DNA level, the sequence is TGTGCCGGCATGGCAGACAGGGGGAAAGAGACCCAGTACTTC. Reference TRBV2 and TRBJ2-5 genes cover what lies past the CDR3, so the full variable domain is EPEVTQTPSHQVTQMGQEVILRCVPISNHLYFYWYRQILGQKVEFLVSFYNNEISEKSEIFDDQFSVERPDGSNFTLKIRSTKLEDSAMYFCAGMADRGKETQYFGPGTRLLVL.